This T cell receptor (beta chain) was documented in a study of CXCR3-negative and CXCR3-positive naive CD8 T cells (dated by TCRdb to between 2018 and 2020). For context, the study as a whole: In total, some 140 million TRB reads were obtained, which works out to roughly 1.5 +/- 0.3 million reads per library. TRBV-TRBJ cluster analysis included naive subsets from about 5 donors and memory cells from 3 donors. The diversity and physicochemical repertoire analyses included approximately ten donors pooled from two independent experiments. General study outcomes and caveats: TRB CDR3s from CXCR3-positive naive cells showed higher hydrophobicity (lower Kidera factor 4), lower energy, and higher strength and volume indices than CXCR3-negative naive cells. Because surface CD5, which is linked to self-reactivity in mice, was comparable between the naive subsets, TCR interaction strength was also inferred from TRB CDR3 physicochemical properties. Because CXCR3 expression was partially decreased after cryopreservation, freshly isolated PBMCs were used for most assays. Naive CXCR3-negative and CXCR3-positive cells from the same donor showed similar TRBV-TRBJ usage, whereas memory cells showed distinct patterns. Both naive subsets had comparably high repertoire diversity, while memory CD8+ T cells had much lower repertoire diversity.

For every CD8+ T cell subset, 300,000 cells were flow-sorted straight into RLT lysis buffer, and each subset was sorted in triplicate. Naive CD8+ T cells were defined stringently as CD45RO-CCR7+CD27+CD95- to exclude memory contaminants. Using standard density gradient centrifugation, peripheral blood mononuclear cells were isolated from buffy coats. Naive CXCR3-negative and CXCR3-positive CD8+ T cells were flow-sorted on a FACSAria III. Total RNA was extracted from sorted cells with an RNeasy Mini Kit. To note about this clonotype: No cognate antigen has been identified for it.

Sequenced on a NextSeq 550. The Human TCR Profiling Kit (MiLaboratory) was used to prepare UMI-labeled 5' RACE TRB cDNA libraries. cDNA synthesis used the entire amount of extracted RNA, and PCR amplification then used the entire amount of cDNA produced. The libraries were made side by side, with each library going through the same number of PCR cycles. As for the authors' bioinformatics: With a requirement of at least two reads per UMI, MIGEC and MiXCR extracted about 57,000 +/- 9,900 unique UMI-labeled TRB cDNA molecules per library. An average of approximately 40,000 +/- 10,000 functional in-frame TRB CDR3 nucleotide clonotypes without stop codons was found per library. Diversity metrics, including normalized Shannon-Wiener and Chao1, were computed in VDJtools after downsampling to 5000 UMI-labeled TRB molecules per sample. Clonotype-size-weighted physicochemical properties of the central five CDR3 residues (interaction energy, strength, volume and Kidera factor 4) were computed in VDJtools. TCRdb reprocessed the reads; each CDR3 protein sequence makes one entry, and DNA is unavailable. The V and J calls and clone size come from TCRdb's table, not from the authors' own analysis. The sample's clone listing holds about 60,000 distinct CDR3 sequences. In total, the top ten clones hold roughly 0.8% of the sample.

The source of this sequence is a human donor in good health. Some clones in this sample may be carry-over from other donors' samples. Sequencing was carried out using naive CXCR3+ CD8+ T cells from blood. The cell subset or site label on this specimen signifies: CD45RO-CCR7+CD27+CD95- naive CD8+ T cells expressing CXCR3 (TNR3+).

CDR3 sequence: CSVEDPRQGDYNEQFF. The chain was built from TRBV29-1 and TRBJ2-1; absent DNA, TCRdb's TRBD1 call cannot be checked. CDR1 and CDR2, looked up from the germline V gene, are SQVTM and ANQGSEA. Taken from cysteine to phenylalanine, the CDR3 has 16 residues. Only the protein is available.